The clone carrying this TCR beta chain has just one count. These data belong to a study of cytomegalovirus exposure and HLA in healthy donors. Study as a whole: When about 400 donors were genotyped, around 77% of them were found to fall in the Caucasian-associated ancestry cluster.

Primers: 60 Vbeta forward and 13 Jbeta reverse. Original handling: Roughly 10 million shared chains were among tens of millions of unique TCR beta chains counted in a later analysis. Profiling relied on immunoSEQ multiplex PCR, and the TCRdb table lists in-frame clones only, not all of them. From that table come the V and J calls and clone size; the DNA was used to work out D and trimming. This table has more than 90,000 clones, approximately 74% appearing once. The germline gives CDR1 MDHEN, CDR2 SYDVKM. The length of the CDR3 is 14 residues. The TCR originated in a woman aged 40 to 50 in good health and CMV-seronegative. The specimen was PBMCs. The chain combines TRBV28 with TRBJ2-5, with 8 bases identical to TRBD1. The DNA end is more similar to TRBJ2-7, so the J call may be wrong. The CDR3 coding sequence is TGTGCCAGCAGCCTGGGACAGGCCACCTACGAGCAGTACTTC. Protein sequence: CASSLGQATYEQYF.